This T cell receptor (beta chain) came from a study of OX40 agonist ivuxolimab in advanced cancers. The overall study: Patients were treated with ivuxolimab, an agonistic anti-OX40 (CD134) antibody. Study outcomes and limitations: Researchers did not determine the expanded peripheral T cells' antigen specificity.

This clone has just one count. Its antigen is undetermined. Only in-frame clones appear in the TCRdb table, and some are missing; sequencing was by immunoSEQ multiplex PCR. This table holds some 16,000 clones, roughly four fifths found once. The CDR3 covers 14 residues. The receptor was derived from an adult with an advanced solid tumor such as melanoma, head and neck, liver or kidney cancer. V and J are TRBV21-1 and TRBJ1-1; TRBD1, as called in the table, went unchecked against the DNA. TRBV21-1 is recorded as a pseudogene. Sequences were derived from CD4+ or CD8+ T cells sorted from blood, sampled in a trial of the OX40 agonist ivuxolimab. Here the CDR3 reads CASSKDPGNTEAFF. The CDR3 DNA reads as TGTGCCAGCAGCAAAGACCCAGGGAACACTGAAGCTTTCTTT.